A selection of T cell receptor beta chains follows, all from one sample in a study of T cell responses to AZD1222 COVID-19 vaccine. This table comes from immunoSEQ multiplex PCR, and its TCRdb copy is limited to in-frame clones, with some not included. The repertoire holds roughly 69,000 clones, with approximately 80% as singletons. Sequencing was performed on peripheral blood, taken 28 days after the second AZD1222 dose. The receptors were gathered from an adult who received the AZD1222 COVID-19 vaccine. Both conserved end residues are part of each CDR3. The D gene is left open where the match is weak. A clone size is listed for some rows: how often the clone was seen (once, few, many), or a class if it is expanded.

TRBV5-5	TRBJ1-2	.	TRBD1	TGTGCCAGCAGCTTGGACAGGGGGGACTATGGCTACACCTTC	CASSLDRGDYGYTF
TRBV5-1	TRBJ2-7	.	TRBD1	TGCGCCAGCAGCTTGACCGGACAGGGCTACGAGCAGTACTTC	CASSLTGQGYEQYF
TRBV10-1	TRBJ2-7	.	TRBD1	TGCGCCAGCAGTACCGGACAGGGCAAAGACTACGAGCAGTACTTC	CASSTGQGKDYEQYF
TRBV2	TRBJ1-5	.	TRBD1	TGTGCCAGCAGTGGTACAGGGGGCCATCAGCCCCAGCATTTT	CASSGTGGHQPQHF
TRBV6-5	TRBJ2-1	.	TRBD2	TGTGCCAGCTCTACAGGACTAGGCAGCTTGGGGGAGCAGTTCTTC	CASSTGLGSLGEQFF
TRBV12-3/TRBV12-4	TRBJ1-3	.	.	TGTGCCAGCAGTCAGGGGACTGGAAACACCATATATTTT	CASSQGTGNTIYF
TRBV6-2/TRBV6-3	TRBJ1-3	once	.	TGTGCCAGCAGTTACGCGACAGGATTCTCTGGAAACACCATATATTTT	CASSYATGFSGNTIYF
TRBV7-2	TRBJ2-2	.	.	TGTGCCAGCAGCTCAAGCCTACGAGCCGGGGAGCTGTTTTTT	CASSSSLRAGELFF
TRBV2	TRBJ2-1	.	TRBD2	TGTGCCAGCAGACCGGGACTAGCGGGGGGGAGCTCCTACAATGAGCAGTTCTTC	CASRPGLAGGSSYNEQFF
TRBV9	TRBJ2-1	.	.	TGTGCCAGCAGCACTCAGTACAATGAGCAGTTCTTC	CASSTQYNEQFF
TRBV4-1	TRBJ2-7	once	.	TGCGCCAGCAGCCAAGGGACCCGTTACTACGAGCAGTACTTC	CASSQGTRYYEQYF
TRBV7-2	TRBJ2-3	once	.	TGTGCCAGCAGCTTAGGCAGTCGTGGCACAGATACGCAGTATTTT	CASSLGSRGTDTQYF
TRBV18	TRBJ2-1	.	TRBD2	TGTGCCAGCTCGGCCGGGACTATAAGTGAGCAGTTCTTC	CASSAGTISEQFF
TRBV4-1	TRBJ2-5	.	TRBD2	TGCGCCAGCAGCCAAGCGGGACTAGCGGCAGAGACCCAGTACTTC	CASSQAGLAAETQYF
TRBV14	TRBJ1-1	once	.	TGTGCCAGCAGCCTTGGACAGACTAACACTGAAGCTTTCTTT	CASSLGQTNTEAFF
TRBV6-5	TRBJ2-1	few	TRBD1	TGTGCCAGCACGACAGGGGGTGAGCAGTTCTTC	CASTTGGEQFF
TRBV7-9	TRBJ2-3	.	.	TGTGCCAGCAGCCTAAGCGCCCGCCCAGATACGCAGTATTTT	CASSLSARPDTQYF
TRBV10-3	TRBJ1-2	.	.	TGTGCCATCAGTGAGATGGGTAACTACGCTGGCTACACCTTC	CAISEMGNYAGYTF